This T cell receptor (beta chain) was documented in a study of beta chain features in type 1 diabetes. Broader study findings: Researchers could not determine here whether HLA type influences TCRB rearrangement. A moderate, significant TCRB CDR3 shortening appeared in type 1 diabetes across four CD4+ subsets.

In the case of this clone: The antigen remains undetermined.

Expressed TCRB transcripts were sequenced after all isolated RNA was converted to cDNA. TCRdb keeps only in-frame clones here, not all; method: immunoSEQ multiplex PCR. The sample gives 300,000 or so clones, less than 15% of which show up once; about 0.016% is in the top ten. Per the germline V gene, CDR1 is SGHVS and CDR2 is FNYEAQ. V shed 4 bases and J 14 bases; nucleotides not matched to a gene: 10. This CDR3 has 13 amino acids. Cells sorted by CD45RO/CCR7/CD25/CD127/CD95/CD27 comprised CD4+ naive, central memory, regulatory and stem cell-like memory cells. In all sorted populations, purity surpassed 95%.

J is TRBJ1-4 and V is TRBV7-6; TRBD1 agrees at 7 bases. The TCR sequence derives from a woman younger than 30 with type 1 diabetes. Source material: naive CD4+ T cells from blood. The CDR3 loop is CASSYAQGGRLFF. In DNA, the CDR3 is TGTGCCAGCAGCTATGCCCAGGGGGGTAGGCTGTTTTTT.